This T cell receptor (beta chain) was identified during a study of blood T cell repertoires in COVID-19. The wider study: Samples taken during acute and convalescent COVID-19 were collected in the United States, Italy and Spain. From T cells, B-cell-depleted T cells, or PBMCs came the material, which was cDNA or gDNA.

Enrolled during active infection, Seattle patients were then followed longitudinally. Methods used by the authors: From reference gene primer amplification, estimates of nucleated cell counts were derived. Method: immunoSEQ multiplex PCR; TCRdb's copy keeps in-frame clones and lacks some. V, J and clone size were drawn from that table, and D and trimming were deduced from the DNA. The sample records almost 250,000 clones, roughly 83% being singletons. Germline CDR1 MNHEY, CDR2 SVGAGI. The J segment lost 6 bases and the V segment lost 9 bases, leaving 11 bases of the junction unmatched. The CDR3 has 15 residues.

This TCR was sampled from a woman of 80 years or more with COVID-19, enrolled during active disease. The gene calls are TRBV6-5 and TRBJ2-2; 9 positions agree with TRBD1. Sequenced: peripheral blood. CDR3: CASVIGTGLPGELFF. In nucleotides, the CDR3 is TGTGCCAGTGTTATAGGGACAGGGCTCCCCGGGGAGCTGTTTTTT.